These 15 T cell receptor beta chains were all obtained from the same sample, sequenced in a study of OX40 agonist ivuxolimab in advanced cancers. Only in-frame clones appear in the TCRdb table, and some are missing; sequencing was by immunoSEQ multiplex PCR. The data contain about 59,000 clones, around 93% of them seen just once; the ten biggest clones take up around a fifth. The sequenced sample was CD4+ or CD8+ T cells sorted from blood, obtained in a trial of the OX40 agonist ivuxolimab. The receptors originated from an adult with an advanced solid tumor such as melanoma, head and neck, liver or kidney cancer.

V gene TRBV5-3 combines with J gene TRBJ1-5; D gene unclear. TRBV5-3 is assigned to the ORF class and has an uncertain function. This CDR3 contains 10 residues. V dropped 10 bases and J dropped 6 bases, with 8 bases sitting between them. The CDR3 loop is CALRSQPQHF. The CDR3 DNA follows: TGTGCCCTAAGGAGTCAGCCCCAGCATTTT.

A single count supports this clone. The chain recombines TRBV7-8 with TRBJ1-2; D is undetermined. Germline CDR1 SGHVS, CDR2 FQNEAQ. The CDR3 length is 13 residues. The germline V and J ends were trimmed by 5 bases and 6 bases, with 13 bases remaining between them. The CDR3 bases are TGTGCCAGCAGCCCCTCAGGCAGAAATGGCTACACCTTC. Its protein product is CASSPSGRNGYTF.

The V gene is TRBV27, the J gene TRBJ1-1; 7 bases fit TRBD1. Trimming cost V 1 base and J 5 bases; bases outside gene matches: 4. From germline, CDR1 is MNHEY and CDR2 SMNVEV (reference sequence). The CDR3 extends over 14 amino acids. CDR3 sequence: CASSLFAGGTEAFF. In DNA form, the CDR3 reads TGTGCCAGCAGTTTATTTGCAGGGGGGACTGAAGCTTTCTTT.

The chain recombines TRBV7-3 with TRBJ2-1, with TRBD1 as a possible D gene (5 bases). Germline V gives CDR1 SGHTA, CDR2 FQGTGA. Trimming shortened V by 0 bases and J by 8 bases, and 20 bases separated the two germline ends. This CDR3 is 17 amino acids long. The CDR3 here is CASSLTPLAWQGDEQFF. CDR3 in DNA: TGTGCCAGCAGCTTAACGCCACTCGCCTGGCAAGGGGATGAGCAGTTCTTC.

This chain connects TRBV27 to TRBJ1-1, with 7 bases lining up with TRBD1. The CDR3 extends over 12 amino acids. Germline V gene data show CDR1 as MNHEY and CDR2 as SMNVEV (reference sequence). V dropped 10 bases and J dropped 6; count of bases not matched to a gene: 8. CDR3 residues: CATKTGLAEAFF. The CDR3 DNA sequence: TGTGCCACCAAGACAGGGTTAGCTGAAGCTTTCTTT.

The rearrangement links TRBV7-2 to TRBJ2-7; the D is unclear. The CDR3 extends over 13 amino acids. Per germline, CDR1 SGHTA and CDR2 FQGNSA. The V and J ends lost 1 base and 3 bases respectively, with 7 bases between them. CDR3 sequence reads: CASSLDPDYEQYF. In DNA, the CDR3 is TGTGCCAGCAGCTTAGACCCCGACTACGAGCAGTACTTC.

CDR3 bases: TGTGCCTGGAGTGTACTTCTCAAAGGATTCAGAATCAATGAGCAGTTCTTC. Encoded protein: CAWSVLLKGFRINEQFF. This rearrangement joins TRBV30 to TRBJ2-1; no clear D gene. CDR1 and CDR2 (germline): GTSNPN, SVGIG (reference sequence). Trimming took off 0 bases at V and 6 bases at J, with 21 bases between the two ends. The CDR3 sequence is 17 residues long.

This clone was seen once. The CDR3 spells CASTQKQLYRARYNEQFF. The CDR3 nucleotides read TGTGCCAGCACCCAAAAACAACTGTATAGGGCCCGTTACAATGAGCAGTTCTTC. The chain joins TRBV11-2 to TRBJ2-1; D uncertain. The germline V gene encodes CDR1 SGHAT and CDR2 FQNNGV. The CDR3 consists of 18 residues. With 7 bases removed from V and 4 bases from J, the gap between germline ends came to 26 bases.

V gene TRBV7-9 combines with J gene TRBJ2-5, with 9 bases lining up with TRBD2. This CDR3 has 16 amino acids. V lost 5 bases, J lost 0 bases, and 7 bases stayed unmatched. Germline V gene data show CDR1 as SEHNR and CDR2 as FQNEAQ (reference sequence). As DNA, the CDR3 is TGTGCCAGCAGCATAAGACTAGCGGCCCACCAAGAGACCCAGTACTTC. Residues: CASSIRLAAHQETQYF.

V usage is TRBV27 and J usage is TRBJ2-1; 8 nucleotides agree with TRBD1. CDR3 length: 18 residues. Germline V gene lookup returns CDR1 MNHEY and CDR2 SMNVEV (reference sequence). The V segment lost 0 bases and the J segment 4 bases; nucleotides outside the gene matches: 11. The CDR3 spells CASSLSPSQGAGYNEQFF. CDR3 DNA sequence: TGTGCCAGCAGTTTATCGCCGTCGCAGGGGGCGGGGTACAATGAGCAGTTCTTC.

This clone was seen once. V gene TRBV5-4 combines with J gene TRBJ2-1; D is unresolved. Per germline, CDR1 SGHNT and CDR2 YYREEE (reference sequence). V was shortened by 1 base and J by 4 bases, with 6 bases between the two germline ends. This CDR3 has 13 residues. The DNA of the CDR3 is TGTGCCAGCAGCTTGCGCCATTACAATGAGCAGTTCTTC. Translated: CASSLRHYNEQFF.

This chain uses TRBV4-2 with TRBJ1-2; TRBD1 might be the D (5 bases). Looked up from germline, CDR1 is LGHNA and CDR2 is YNFKEQ. The ends were cut back, 0 bases at V and 5 bases at J, with 10 bases in the middle. CDR3 size: 14 residues. The CDR3 bases are TGTGCCAGCAGCCAAGATTTCCAGGGTTATGGCTACACCTTC. It translates to CASSQDFQGYGYTF.

As concerns this clone: The junction does not match germline at one end; this may be a read error. This rearrangement joins TRBV7-7 to TRBJ2-2, with 10 positions matching TRBD2. The CDR3 is made up of 15 amino acids. Germline V gene lookup returns CDR1 SSHAT and CDR2 FNYEAQ (reference sequence). The CDR3 DNA sequence: TGTGCTAGCAGCTTCCTAGCGGGAGAGGCCGGGGAGCTGTTTTTT. Translating gives CASSFLAGEAGELFF.

The chain recombines TRBV30 with TRBJ2-7, with D possibly TRBD2 on 6 matching bases. The germline V gene has CDR1 GTSNPN and CDR2 SVGIG (reference sequence). The V and J ends lost 8 bases and 5 bases respectively, with 19 bases between them. The length of the CDR3 is 13 residues. The CDR3 DNA sequence: TGTGCCGCCAATCGGCTAGCGTTCGACGAGCAGTACTTC. This sequence encodes CAANRLAFDEQYF. The full variable domain, rest sourced from reference TRBV30 and TRBJ2-7, is SQTIHQWPATLVQPVGSPLSLECTVEGTSNPNLYWYRQAAGRGLQLLFYSVGIGQISSEVPQNLSASRPQDRQFILSSKKLLLSDSGFYLCAANRLAFDEQYFGPGTRLTVT.

This chain uses TRBV4-3 with TRBJ2-1; possible D gene TRBD2, 5 bases. Between the trimmed V and J ends, which lost 0 bases and 3 bases, there was a span of 15 bases. Germline loops: CDR1 LGHNA, CDR2 YSLEER. The CDR3 consists of 17 residues. CDR3 sequence reads: CASSQDLAGTFYNEQFF. CDR3 nucleotides: TGCGCCAGCAGCCAAGATTTGGCGGGTACCTTCTACAATGAGCAGTTCTTC.